This T cell receptor (beta chain) was identified during a study of Graves' ophthalmopathy and Graves' hyperthyroidism. Study-wide findings and caveats: In blood, most expanded thyroid clonotypes above 0.001 frequency were also detected.

RNA transcripts yielded amplified TCR beta CDR3 regions. An initial RT-PCR round employing HTBI primers preceded a second-round multiplex PCR. TCRdb fed the multiplex PCR reads into MiXCR, producing one record per CDR3 protein. In the table there are hundreds of thousands of distinct CDR3 sequences, approximately 22% of which are singletons. Aged 18 to 65, the patients with hyperthyroidism had under 2 months' duration and were newly diagnosed. Certain patients, namely those with other autoimmune diseases, uncontrolled infections, pregnancy or lactation, were excluded. In its sample, this clonotype was seen many times. Its antigen is unidentified. V lost 4 bases and J 0 bases, leaving 13 bases between the germline ends. Germline CDR1 and CDR2: SQVTM and ANQGSEA. The CDR3 has 14 residues.

Sequencing was performed on peripheral blood. This TCR was sampled from a woman between 18 and 30 years old with stable Graves' hyperthyroidism. Some clones in this sample may be carry-over from other donors' samples. V is TRBV29-1 and J is TRBJ2-7, with D tentatively TRBD1 or TRBD2 (5 bases each). CDR3 residues: CSVAGRGSSYEQYF. In DNA, the CDR3 is TGCAGCGTTGCGGGACGGGGCAGCTCCTACGAGCAGTACTTC.